This T cell receptor beta chain was captured by sequencing in a study of CD8 T cells in Susac syndrome. About the research overall: Intravenous immunoglobulin alone or corticosteroids were being given to patients with Susac syndrome at blood draw, unless they were therapy-naive.

From germline, CDR1 is SGHDN and CDR2 FVKESK. V was clipped by 7 bases and J by 6 bases; unmatched bases: 9. The CDR3 extends over 14 amino acids. With random hexamers, reverse transcription was performed on roughly 0.45 to 1 ug of RNA. TCRdb re-called the immunoSEQ multiplex PCR reads through MiXCR, storing one row per CDR3 protein. The sample includes about 240,000 distinct CDR3 sequences, 90% to 96% of them seen just once. Material: CD4+ T cells from PBMCs. The chain has TRBV14 and TRBJ2-1; 7 nucleotides line up with TRBD1. This receptor was obtained from a human donor with Susac syndrome. The CDR3 protein is CASKPGQAFNEQFF. CDR3 bases: TGTGCCAGCAAACCCGGACAGGCTTTCAATGAGCAGTTCTTC.